Listed here are 27 T cell receptor beta chains from one sample, sequenced in a study of T cells after yellow fever vaccination. TCRdb re-called the 5' RACE reads through MiXCR, storing one row per CDR3 protein. The data contain tens of thousands of distinct CDR3 sequences, approximately 6.1% of them seen just once; the ten biggest clones take up 30% to 35%. Here the sequenced sample was PBMCs, either bulk or a sorted T-cell subset (CD4+, CD8+, memory, or dextramer-sorted; not recorded which), taken on the day of the yellow fever booster vaccination. The source of these receptors is a man between 18 and 29 years old who received the YFV17D yellow fever vaccine.

This clonotype was counted many times. The V call is TRBV7-8, the J call TRBJ2-3; D not certain. Per germline, CDR1 SGHVS and CDR2 FQNEAQ. The CDR3 totals 14 residues. V was trimmed by 4 bases and J by 1 base, leaving 9 bases between them. As DNA, the CDR3 is TGTGCCAGCAGCTCCCGGCCAGGCACAGATACGCAGTATTTT. This sequence encodes CASSSRPGTDTQYF.

V is TRBV18 and J is TRBJ2-3; 11 bases are shared with TRBD2. With V trimmed by 6 bases and J by 4 bases, 6 bases remained unmatched. CDR3 length: 15 amino acids. Germline V CDR1 and CDR2: KGHSH, LQKENI. DNA of the CDR3: TGTGCCAGCTCCAAGACTAGCGGGGATTCAGATACGCAGTATTTT. Protein sequence: CASSKTSGDSDTQYF.

V is TRBV11-2 and J is TRBJ2-5; TRBD1 is a possible D gene (5 bases). V dropped 0 bases and J dropped 3 bases, with 14 bases sitting between them. The CDR3 length is 16 residues. Germline CDR1 SGHAT, CDR2 FQNNGV. Written as DNA, the CDR3 is TGTGCCAGCAGCTTAGATAATAGGGCCAGGGAAGAGACCCAGTACTTC. It encodes CASSLDNRAREETQYF.

This clonotype was detected once. The CDR3 DNA is TGCGCCAGCCGTACTTCAACGGATACGCAGTATTTT. Amino acid sequence: CASRTSTDTQYF. The chain combines TRBV5-1 with TRBJ2-3; D uncertain. The V end lost 7 bases, the J end lost 6 bases, and 12 bases lay between the germline ends. Germline-derived CDR1 and CDR2 are SGHRS and YFSETQ. CDR3 length: 12 amino acids.

This clonotype was observed a few times. The chain joins TRBV11-2 to TRBJ1-1; TRBD1 is a possible D gene (5 bases). The CDR3 spans 18 residues. Germline V gene data show CDR1 as SGHAT and CDR2 as FQNNGV. With 5 bases removed from V and 0 bases from J, the gap between germline ends came to 22 bases. CDR3 in amino acids: CASSLDLYRNLMNTEAFF. The CDR3 nucleotides are TGTGCCAGCAGCCTCGACCTTTACAGGAACCTCATGAACACTGAAGCTTTCTTT.

This clonotype occurred a few times. The chain carries TRBV11-2 and TRBJ1-4; TRBD1 aligns across 9 bases. The V segment lost 1 base and the J segment 6 bases; nucleotides outside the gene matches: 3. Germline values: CDR1 SGHAT, CDR2 FQNNGV. This CDR3 contains 15 residues. The CDR3 protein is CASSLVGTGYEKLFF. For the CDR3, the DNA is TGTGCCAGCAGCTTAGTGGGGACAGGGTATGAAAAACTGTTTTTT.

This clonotype was detected many times. The V and J genes are TRBV5-1 and TRBJ1-4, with a weak D call TRBD1 (5 bases). Between the trimmed V and J ends, which lost 1 base and 7 bases, there was a span of 11 bases. Looked up from germline, CDR1 is SGHRS and CDR2 is YFSETQ. The CDR3 loop spans 14 amino acids. The CDR3 nucleotides are TGCGCCAGCAGCTTGCAGGGAGGAATTGAAAAACTGTTTTTT. This encodes CASSLQGGIEKLFF.

This clonotype was observed a handful of times. The V and J genes are TRBV28 and TRBJ1-2; D ambiguous. The germline CDR1 and CDR2 sequences are MDHEN and SYDVKM. CDR3 size: 13 residues. Between the trimmed V and J ends, which lost 11 bases and 2 bases, there was a span of 15 bases. CDR3 DNA sequence: TGTGCCTCTTCCATCACGGTGAACTATGGCTACACCTTC. Residues: CASSITVNYGYTF.

This clonotype was observed many times. The chain has TRBV24-1 and TRBJ2-1; 7 bases agree with TRBD1. This CDR3 is built from 15 residues. V was clipped by 4 bases and J by 2 bases; unmatched bases: 4. Germline CDR1 reads KGHDR; CDR2 reads SFDVKD. CDR3 in amino acids: CATSDKGQPYNEQFF. As DNA, the CDR3 is TGTGCCACCAGTGACAAGGGACAGCCCTACAATGAGCAGTTCTTC.

This clonotype was observed at least ten times. This chain joins TRBV7-9 and TRBJ1-1; D perhaps matches TRBD1 (6 bases). This CDR3 is built from 13 residues. Germline V gene data show CDR1 as SEHNR and CDR2 as FQNEAQ (reference sequence). The V end was cut by 8 bases, the J end by 1 base, with 11 bases between. CDR3 residues: CASWRGKNTEAFF. The CDR3, as DNA: TGTGCCAGCTGGAGGGGGAAGAACACTGAAGCTTTCTTT.

This clonotype was detected many times. This rearrangement joins TRBV29-1 to TRBJ1-5; D is perhaps TRBD1 (5 bases). The ends were cut back, 6 bases at V and 6 bases at J, with 15 bases in the middle. The CDR3 is 13 residues long. CDR1 is SQVTM, CDR2 ANQGSEA, per germline. The CDR3: CSVRRGDGQPQHF. CDR3 DNA: TGCAGCGTCAGGAGGGGTGATGGTCAGCCCCAGCATTTT.

The chain carries TRBV19 and TRBJ1-1; TRBD1 agrees at 7 bases. The CDR3 consists of 13 residues. V trimming: 5 bases; J trimming: 7 bases; junction bases outside the gene matches: 7. The V gene's germline CDR1 is LNHDA and CDR2 SQIVND (reference sequence). Here the CDR3 DNA reads TGTGCCAGTAGTTTTCGACAGGGCCTTGAAGCTTTCTTT. It specifies CASSFRQGLEAFF. Drawing the rest from reference TRBV19 and TRBJ1-1, the complete variable domain is DGGITQSPKYLFRKEGQNVTLSCEQNLNHDAMYWYRQDPGQGLRLIYYSQIVNDFQKGDIAEGYSVSREKKESFPLTVTSAQKNPTAFYLCASSFRQGLEAFFGQGTRLTVV.

In this sample, this clonotype turned up a few times. The gene calls are TRBV4-3 and TRBJ1-4; 8 nucleotides agree with TRBD1. CDR3 length equals 17 residues. Per the germline V gene, CDR1 is LGHNA and CDR2 is YSLEER. The V and J ends lost 1 base and 7 bases, in that order; junction bases with no gene match: 11. In DNA form, the CDR3 reads TGCGCCAGCAGCCAAGGGTACCCCGGACAGGGAGGTGAAAAACTGTTTTTT. As protein: CASSQGYPGQGGEKLFF.

This clonotype was seen at least ten times. This chain connects TRBV5-1 to TRBJ1-2; 8 bases map to TRBD1. Looked up from germline, CDR1 is SGHRS and CDR2 is YFSETQ. The length of the CDR3 is 14 residues. After removal of 4 bases from V and 4 bases from J, the junction contained 6 bases not matched to a gene. This CDR3 reads CASSKGQASYGYTF. Written as DNA, the CDR3 is TGCGCCAGCAGCAAGGGACAGGCATCCTATGGCTACACCTTC.

V usage is TRBV29-1 and J usage is TRBJ2-1, with a weak D call TRBD2 (5 bases). CDR1 SQVTM and CDR2 ANQGSEA come from the germline V gene. The CDR3 totals 13 residues. V was shortened by 3 bases and J by 7 bases, with 13 bases between the two germline ends. The CDR3 DNA reads TGCAGCGTTGACCCGGGCTCGGGGAATGAGCAGTTCTTC. Protein product: CSVDPGSGNEQFF.

This clonotype was picked up many times. The rearrangement joins TRBV7-9 to TRBJ2-6; D is undetermined. The CDR3 has 16 residues. Trimming took off 6 bases at V and 0 bases at J, with 12 bases between the two ends. Germline V gene lookup returns CDR1 SEHNR and CDR2 FQNEAQ (reference sequence). CDR3 nucleotides: TGTGCCAGCAGTTTTCCTTGGAGCTCTGGGGCCAACGTCCTGACTTTC. Its protein product is CASSFPWSSGANVLTF.

This clonotype was detected many times. The gene calls are TRBV9 and TRBJ2-1; D perhaps matches TRBD2 (5 bases). V lost 3 bases and J 7 bases, leaving 11 bases between the germline ends. Germline values: CDR1 SGDLS, CDR2 YYNGEE. This CDR3 is built from 13 residues. DNA of the CDR3: TGTGCCAGCAGCGCCTCGGGATGGAATGAGCAGTTCTTC. Protein sequence: CASSASGWNEQFF.

This clonotype was recorded many times. J is TRBJ2-1 and V is TRBV7-6, with D unresolved. The germline V gene has CDR1 SGHVS and CDR2 FNYEAQ. Between the trimmed V and J ends, which lost 0 bases and 0 bases, there was a span of 6 bases. This CDR3 contains 15 residues. CDR3 amino acids: CASSLARSSYNEQFF. The CDR3 region has the DNA TGTGCCAGCAGCTTAGCCAGGAGCTCCTACAATGAGCAGTTCTTC.

This clonotype was observed at least ten times. The chain has TRBV12-3 or TRBV12-4 and TRBJ2-1; D tentatively reads TRBD1 or TRBD2 (5 bases each). This CDR3 is built from 13 residues. V was pared by 5 bases and J by 7 bases, with 12 bases between. In DNA, the CDR3 is TGTGCCAGCAGTACGGGACCAAAAAATGAGCAGTTCTTC. Its protein product is CASSTGPKNEQFF.

This clonotype showed up many times. The rearrangement links TRBV10-3 to TRBJ1-2; 8 bases match TRBD1. V shed 7 bases, J shed 5 bases, and the junction held 9 bases outside the gene matches. This CDR3 spans 14 amino acids. Germline V gene data show CDR1 as ENHRY and CDR2 as SYGVKD. The chain's CDR3 is CAIKPQQGGYGYTF. The CDR3 DNA reads as TGTGCCATCAAGCCCCAACAGGGGGGATATGGCTACACCTTC.

The chain recombines TRBV6-5 with TRBJ2-7, with D perhaps matching TRBD1 or TRBD2 (5 bases each). Germline CDR1 is MNHEY and CDR2 is SVGAGI. V lost 3 bases to trimming and J lost 4 bases, with 10 bases between them. This CDR3 comprises 13 residues. DNA of the CDR3: TGTGCCAGCAGTTATGAGGGGTGGTACGAGCAGTACTTC. Protein product: CASSYEGWYEQYF.

This clonotype was picked up many times. This chain joins TRBV9 and TRBJ2-7, with D possibly matching TRBD1 (6 bases). Trimming shortened V by 4 bases and J by 2 bases, and 16 bases separated the two germline ends. CDR1 and CDR2 from the germline V gene are SGDLS and YYNGEE. This CDR3 comprises 15 residues. CDR3 region: CASSPGAGATYEQYV. The CDR3 region has the DNA TGTGCCAGCAGCCCCGGGGCAGGGGCCACCTACGAGCAGTACGTC.

This sequence joins TRBV5-1 and TRBJ2-1; 9 bases are shared with TRBD2. The CDR3 extends over 13 amino acids. Trimming cost V 5 bases and J 3 bases; bases outside gene matches: 0. Germline CDR1 SGHRS, CDR2 YFSETQ. The CDR3 DNA sequence: TGCGCCAGCAGGACTAGCGGCTACAATGAGCAGTTCTTC. Its translation is CASRTSGYNEQFF.

This clonotype was seen many times. The rearrangement links TRBV2 to TRBJ2-1; TRBD1 might be the D (5 bases). V was clipped by 3 bases and J by 7 bases, with 13 bases between them. CDR3 length: 14 residues. The germline CDR1 and CDR2 sequences are SNHLY and FYNNEI. In DNA, the CDR3 is TGTGCCAGCAGTGATTCGGACACTGTGAATGAGCAGTTCTTC. Its translation: CASSDSDTVNEQFF. Supplemented by reference TRBV2 and TRBJ2-1, the full variable domain reads EPEVTQTPSHQVTQMGQEVILRCVPISNHLYFYWYRQILGQKVEFLVSFYNNEISEKSEIFDDQFSVERPDGSNFTLKIRSTKLEDSAMYFCASSDSDTVNEQFFGPGTRLTVL.

This clonotype was recorded at least ten times. CDR3 in amino acids: CASSQGANTDTQYF. The CDR3 coding sequence is TGCGCCAGCAGCCAAGGGGCGAACACAGATACGCAGTATTTT. The rearrangement joins TRBV4-1 to TRBJ2-3; D unclear. V was shortened by 1 base and J by 2 bases, with 7 bases between the two germline ends. Germline CDR1 reads MGHRA; CDR2 reads YSYEKL. The CDR3 has 14 amino acids.

This clonotype was seen a few times. The genes are TRBV10-2 and TRBJ2-3; D is possibly TRBD2 (7 bases). The V gene's germline CDR1 is WSHSY and CDR2 SAAADI. The CDR3 is 16 residues long. The V end was cut by 6 bases, the J end by 5 bases, with 21 bases between. CDR3 bases: TGCGCCAGCAGCGTTCTTCGAACGGGGGGCCGAGATACGCAGTATTTT. Amino acids: CASSVLRTGGRDTQYF.

The chain joins TRBV9 to TRBJ2-5; TRBD1 is a possible D gene (6 bases). The V gene's germline CDR1 is SGDLS and CDR2 YYNGEE. V was pared by 5 bases and J by 5 bases, with 25 bases between. The CDR3 runs 17 residues. DNA of the CDR3: TGTGCCAGCAGTGCCAGTTTGTCATGGGGGCTGGGGGAGACCCAGTACTTC. Its translation: CASSASLSWGLGETQYF.